This paragraph covers one TCR beta chain sequence. The antigen is undetermined. This sample is drawn from a study of blood T cells in healthy people across ages. The authors ran a second PCR of roughly 6 to 12 cycles using a sample-barcoded 5' primer and a J-beta primer mix. TCRdb ran MiXCR on the 5' RACE reads and lists one entry per CDR3 protein. The data show roughly 1.7 million distinct CDR3 sequences, about 32% seen once. The sample providers were healthy Caucasian people from Russia, aged roughly 6 to 90. The amount of total RNA extracted per sample was at least 5.5 micrograms. CDR3 length: 14 amino acids. The V end lost 8 bases, the J end lost 6 bases, and 17 bases lay between the germline ends. Germline loops: CDR1 SNHLY, CDR2 FYNNEI. Findings and caveats of the study: Versus aged donors, long-lived donors had higher diversity and more naive CD4+ cells. Researchers judged that diversity estimates from one million T cells fell short of true values.

The chain couples TRBV2 to TRBJ2-1; no definite D call. The receptor's source is a woman in her thirties in good health. The source material was blood. CDR3 protein: CASRLVGVPNEQFF. CDR3 nucleotides: TGTGCCAGCCGGCTAGTGGGCGTTCCCAATGAGCAGTTCTTC.